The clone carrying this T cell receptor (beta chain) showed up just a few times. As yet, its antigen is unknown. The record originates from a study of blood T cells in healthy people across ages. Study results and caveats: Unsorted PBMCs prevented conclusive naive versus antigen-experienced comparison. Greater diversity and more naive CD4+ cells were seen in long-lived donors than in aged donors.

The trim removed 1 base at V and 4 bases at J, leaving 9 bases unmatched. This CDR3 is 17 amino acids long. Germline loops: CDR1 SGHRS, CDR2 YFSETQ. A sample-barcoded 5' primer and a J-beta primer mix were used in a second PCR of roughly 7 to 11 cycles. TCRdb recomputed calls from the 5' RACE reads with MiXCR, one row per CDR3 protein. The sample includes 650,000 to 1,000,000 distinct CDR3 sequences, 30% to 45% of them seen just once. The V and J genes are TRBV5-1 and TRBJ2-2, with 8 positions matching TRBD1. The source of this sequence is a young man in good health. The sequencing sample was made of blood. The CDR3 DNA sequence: TGCGCCAGCAGCTTGTCGCCAACGACAGGGGTCACCGGGGAGCTGTTTTTT. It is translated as CASSLSPTTGVTGELFF.